One sample yielded the 4 T cell receptor beta chains listed below, sequenced in a study of blood T cell repertoires in COVID-19. Repertoires were generated with immunoSEQ multiplex PCR, while TCRdb's copy carries only in-frame clones and drops some. The sample lists some 100,000 clones, approximately 88% seen once, with about 6% in the top ten. Material: peripheral blood. The receptors shown here come from a woman aged 60-75 years with acute or convalescent COVID-19.

The chain carries TRBV5-1 and TRBJ2-3; D might be TRBD1 (5 bases). Trimming took off 1 base at V and 2 bases at J, with 8 bases between the two ends. This CDR3 has 14 residues. Germline V lookup: CDR1 SGHRS, CDR2 YFSETQ. CDR3 in amino acids: CASSLLGVTDTQYF. The CDR3 nucleotides read TGCGCCAGCAGCTTGTTAGGGGTCACAGATACGCAGTATTTT.

The gene calls are TRBV24-1 and TRBJ2-3; D is perhaps TRBD1 (5 bases). Trimming removed 4 bases at V and 8 bases at J, with 18 bases between. The CDR3 runs to 15 residues. Germline CDR1 and CDR2: KGHDR and SFDVKD. Written as DNA, the CDR3 is TGTGCCACCAGTGACCAGCGTCCACAGGAAACTACGCAGTATTTT. It encodes CATSDQRPQETTQYF.

The chain carries TRBV7-8 and TRBJ2-1, with TRBD2 identical over 8 bases. V was pared by 3 bases and J by 4 bases, with 2 bases of the junction left unmatched. Per the germline V gene, CDR1 is SGHVS and CDR2 is FQNEAQ. The CDR3 has 14 residues. CDR3 amino acids: CASSFSGIYNEQFF. CDR3 DNA: TGTGCCAGCAGCTTTAGCGGGATTTACAATGAGCAGTTCTTC.

Written as DNA, the CDR3 is TGTGCCAGCAGAAAACCACCAGGCGAAAAACTGTTTTTT. Its protein is CASRKPPGEKLFF. The rearrangement links TRBV6-6 to TRBJ1-4; D unclear. The length of the CDR3 is 13 residues. V was cut by 6 bases and J by 8 bases, with 13 bases left in between. Germline values: CDR1 MNHNY, CDR2 SVGAGI (reference sequence).